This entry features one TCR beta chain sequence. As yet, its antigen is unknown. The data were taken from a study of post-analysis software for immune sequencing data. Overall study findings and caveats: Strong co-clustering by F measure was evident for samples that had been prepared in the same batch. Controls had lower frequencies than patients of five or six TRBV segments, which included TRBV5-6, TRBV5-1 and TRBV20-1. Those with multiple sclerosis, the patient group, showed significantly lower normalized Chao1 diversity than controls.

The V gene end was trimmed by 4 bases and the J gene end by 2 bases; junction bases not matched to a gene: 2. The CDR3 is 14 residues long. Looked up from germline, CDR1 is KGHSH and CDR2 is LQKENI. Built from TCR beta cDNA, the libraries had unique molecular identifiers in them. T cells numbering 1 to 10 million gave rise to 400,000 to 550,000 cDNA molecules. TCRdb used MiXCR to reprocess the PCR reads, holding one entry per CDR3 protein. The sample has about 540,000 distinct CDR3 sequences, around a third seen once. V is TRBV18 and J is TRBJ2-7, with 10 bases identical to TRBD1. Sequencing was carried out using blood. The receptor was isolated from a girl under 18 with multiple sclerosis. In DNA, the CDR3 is TGTGCCAGCTCACGGACAGGGGGAACCTACGAGCAGTACTTC. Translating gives CASSRTGGTYEQYF.